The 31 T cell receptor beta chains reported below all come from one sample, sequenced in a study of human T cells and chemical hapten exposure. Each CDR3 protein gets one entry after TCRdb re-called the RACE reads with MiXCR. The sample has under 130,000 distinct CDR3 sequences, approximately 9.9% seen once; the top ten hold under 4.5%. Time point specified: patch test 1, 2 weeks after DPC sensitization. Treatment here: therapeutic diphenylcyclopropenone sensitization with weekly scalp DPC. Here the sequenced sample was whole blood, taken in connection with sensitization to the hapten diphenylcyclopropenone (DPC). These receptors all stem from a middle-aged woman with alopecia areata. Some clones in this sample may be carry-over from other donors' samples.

CDR3 residues: CASSRDGQSTDTQYF. The CDR3 DNA is TGTGCCAGCAGCCGGGACGGCCAAAGCACAGATACGCAGTATTTT. The chain joins TRBV12-3 or TRBV12-4 to TRBJ2-3; D might be TRBD1 or TRBD2, each matching 5 bases. V was trimmed by 6 bases and J by 0 bases, leaving 13 bases between them. The CDR3 extends over 15 amino acids.

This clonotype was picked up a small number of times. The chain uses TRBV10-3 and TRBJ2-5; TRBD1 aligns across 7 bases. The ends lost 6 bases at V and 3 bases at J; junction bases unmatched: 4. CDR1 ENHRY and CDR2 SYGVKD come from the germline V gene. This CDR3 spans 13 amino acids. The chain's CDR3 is CAISGTEKETQYF. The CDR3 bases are TGTGCCATCAGCGGGACAGAAAAAGAGACCCAGTACTTC.

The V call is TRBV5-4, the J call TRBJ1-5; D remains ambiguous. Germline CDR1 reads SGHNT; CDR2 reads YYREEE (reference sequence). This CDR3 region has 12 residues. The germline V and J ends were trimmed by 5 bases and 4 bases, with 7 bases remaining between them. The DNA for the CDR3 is TGTGCCAGCAGGGGTGTAAATCAGCCCCAGCATTTT. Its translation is CASRGVNQPQHF. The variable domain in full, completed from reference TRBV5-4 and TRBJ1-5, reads ETGVTQSPTHLIKTRGQQVTLRCSSQSGHNTVSWYQQALGQGPQFIFQYYREEENGRGNFPPRFSGLQFPNYSSELNVNALELDDSALYLCASRGVNQPQHFGDGTRLSIL.

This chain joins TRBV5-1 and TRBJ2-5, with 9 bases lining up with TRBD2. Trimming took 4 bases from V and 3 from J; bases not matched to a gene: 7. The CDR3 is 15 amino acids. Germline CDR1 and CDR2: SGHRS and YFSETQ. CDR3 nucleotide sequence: TGCGCCAGCAGCCAAGGGACTAGCAGGGAAGAGACCCAGTACTTC. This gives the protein CASSQGTSREETQYF.

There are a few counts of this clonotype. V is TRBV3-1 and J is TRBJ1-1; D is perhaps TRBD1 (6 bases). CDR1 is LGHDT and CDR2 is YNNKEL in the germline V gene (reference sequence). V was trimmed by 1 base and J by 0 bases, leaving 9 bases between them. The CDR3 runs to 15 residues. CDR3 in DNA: TGTGCCAGCAGCCAAGGGACAGCAATGAACACTGAAGCTTTCTTT. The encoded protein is CASSQGTAMNTEAFF.

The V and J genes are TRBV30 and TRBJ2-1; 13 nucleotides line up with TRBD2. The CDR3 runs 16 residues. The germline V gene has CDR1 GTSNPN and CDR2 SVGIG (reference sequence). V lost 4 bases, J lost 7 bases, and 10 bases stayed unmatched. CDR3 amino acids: CAWKPHGTSGMNEQFF. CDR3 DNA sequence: TGTGCCTGGAAACCCCACGGGACTAGCGGGATGAATGAGCAGTTCTTC.

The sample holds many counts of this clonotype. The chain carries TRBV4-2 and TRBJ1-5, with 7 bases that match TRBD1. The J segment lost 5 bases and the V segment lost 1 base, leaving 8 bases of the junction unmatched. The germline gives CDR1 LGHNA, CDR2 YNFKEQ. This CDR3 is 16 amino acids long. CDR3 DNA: TGTGCCAGCAGCCAAGGGGACCAGGGGGGATATCAGCCCCAGCATTTT. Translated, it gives CASSQGDQGGYQPQHF.

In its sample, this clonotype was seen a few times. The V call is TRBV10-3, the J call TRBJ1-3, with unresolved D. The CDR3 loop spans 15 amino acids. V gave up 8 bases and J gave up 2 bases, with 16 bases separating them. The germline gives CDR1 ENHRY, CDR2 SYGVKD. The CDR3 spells CAIRVGERAGNTIYF. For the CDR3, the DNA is TGTGCCATCCGTGTCGGGGAAAGAGCTGGAAACACCATATATTTT.

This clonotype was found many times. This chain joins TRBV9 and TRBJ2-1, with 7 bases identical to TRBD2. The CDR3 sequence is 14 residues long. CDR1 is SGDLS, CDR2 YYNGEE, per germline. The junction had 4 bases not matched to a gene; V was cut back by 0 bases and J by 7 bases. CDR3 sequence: CASSVAGGVNEQFF. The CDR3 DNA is TGTGCCAGCAGCGTAGCGGGAGGTGTTAATGAGCAGTTCTTC.

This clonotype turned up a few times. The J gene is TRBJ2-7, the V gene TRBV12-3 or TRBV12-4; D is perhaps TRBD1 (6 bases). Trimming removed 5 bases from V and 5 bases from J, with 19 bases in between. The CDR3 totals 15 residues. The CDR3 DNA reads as TGTGCCAGCAGTCGCCAGACAGGAGGATTCCACGAGCAGTACTTC. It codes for CASSRQTGGFHEQYF.

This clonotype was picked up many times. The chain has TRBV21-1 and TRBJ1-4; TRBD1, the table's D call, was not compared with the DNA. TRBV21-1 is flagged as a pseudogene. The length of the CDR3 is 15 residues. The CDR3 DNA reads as TGTGCCAGCAGCGGACCCGGACAGGGAGGGGAAAAACTGTTTTTT. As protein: CASSGPGQGGEKLFF.

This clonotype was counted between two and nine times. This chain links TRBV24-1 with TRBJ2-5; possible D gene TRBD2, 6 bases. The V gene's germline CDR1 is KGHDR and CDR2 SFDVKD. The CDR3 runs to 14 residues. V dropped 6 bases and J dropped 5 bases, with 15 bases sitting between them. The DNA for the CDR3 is TGTGCCACCAGTCGTGACGGGAGCGGGGAGACCCAGTACTTC. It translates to CATSRDGSGETQYF.

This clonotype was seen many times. The CDR3 reads CASSFLSPRDGYTF. For the CDR3, the DNA is TGTGCCAGCAGTTTTTTGTCGCCCAGGGATGGCTACACCTTC. The chain couples TRBV28 to TRBJ1-2; TRBD1 is a possible D gene (5 bases). Trimming removed 3 bases at V and 6 bases at J, with 14 bases between. The germline gives CDR1 MDHEN, CDR2 SYDVKM. The CDR3 spans 14 residues.

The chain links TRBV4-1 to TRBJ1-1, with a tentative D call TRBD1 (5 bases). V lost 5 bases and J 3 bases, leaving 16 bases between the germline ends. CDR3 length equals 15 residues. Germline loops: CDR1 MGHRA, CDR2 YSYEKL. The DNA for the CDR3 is TGCGCCAGCAGCAAAGGGACCGGGAAGGACACTGAAGCTTTCTTT. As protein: CASSKGTGKDTEAFF.

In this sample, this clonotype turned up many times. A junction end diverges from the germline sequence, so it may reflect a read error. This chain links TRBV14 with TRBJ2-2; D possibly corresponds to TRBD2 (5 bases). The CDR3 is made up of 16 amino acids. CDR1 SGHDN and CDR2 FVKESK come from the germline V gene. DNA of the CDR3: TGTGCCAGCAGCGCAGGACTCGCCCTAGACACCGGGGAGCTTTTTTTT. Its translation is CASSAGLALDTGELFF.

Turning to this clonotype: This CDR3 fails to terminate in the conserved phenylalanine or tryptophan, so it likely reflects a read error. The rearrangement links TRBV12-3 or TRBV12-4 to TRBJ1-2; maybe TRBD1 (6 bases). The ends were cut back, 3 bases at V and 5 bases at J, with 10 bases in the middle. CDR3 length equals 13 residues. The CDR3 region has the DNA TGTGCCAGCAGTTTCCGGACAGATTATGGCTACACCATC. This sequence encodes CASSFRTDYGYTI.

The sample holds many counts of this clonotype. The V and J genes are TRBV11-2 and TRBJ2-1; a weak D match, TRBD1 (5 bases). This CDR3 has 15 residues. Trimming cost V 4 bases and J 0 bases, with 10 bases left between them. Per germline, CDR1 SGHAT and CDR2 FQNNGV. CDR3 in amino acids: CASSSRQTSYNEQFF. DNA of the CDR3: TGTGCCAGCAGCTCCAGACAGACCTCCTACAATGAGCAGTTCTTC.

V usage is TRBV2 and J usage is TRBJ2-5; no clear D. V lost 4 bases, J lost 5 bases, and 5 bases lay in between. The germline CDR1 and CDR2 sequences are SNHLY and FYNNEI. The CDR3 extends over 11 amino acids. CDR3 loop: CASSAWETQYF. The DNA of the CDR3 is TGTGCCAGCAGTGCTTGGGAGACCCAGTACTTC.

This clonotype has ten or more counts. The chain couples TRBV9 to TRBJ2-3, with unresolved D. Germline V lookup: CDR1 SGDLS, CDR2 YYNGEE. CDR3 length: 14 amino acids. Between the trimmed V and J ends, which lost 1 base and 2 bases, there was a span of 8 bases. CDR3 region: CASSVFSTTDTQYF. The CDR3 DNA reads TGTGCCAGCAGCGTATTTTCCACCACAGATACGCAGTATTTT. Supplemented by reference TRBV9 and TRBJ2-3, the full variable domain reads DSGVTQTPKHLITATGQRVTLRCSPRSGDLSVYWYQQSLDQGLQFLIQYYNGEERAKGNILERFSAQQFPDLHSELNLSSLELGDSALYFCASSVFSTTDTQYFGPGTRLTVL.

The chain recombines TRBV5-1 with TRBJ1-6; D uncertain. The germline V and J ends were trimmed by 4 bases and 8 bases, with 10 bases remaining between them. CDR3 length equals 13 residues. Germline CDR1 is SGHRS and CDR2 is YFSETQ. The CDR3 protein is CASSTKQDSPLHF. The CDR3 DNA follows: TGCGCCAGCAGCACGAAGCAGGATTCACCCCTCCACTTT.

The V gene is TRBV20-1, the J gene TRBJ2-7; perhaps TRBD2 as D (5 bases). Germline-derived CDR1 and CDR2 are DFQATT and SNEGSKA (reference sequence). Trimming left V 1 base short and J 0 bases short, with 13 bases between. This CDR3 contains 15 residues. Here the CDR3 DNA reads TGCAGTGCTAGAGGGAGCCGGGGAAACTCCTACGAGCAGTACTTC. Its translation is CSARGSRGNSYEQYF.

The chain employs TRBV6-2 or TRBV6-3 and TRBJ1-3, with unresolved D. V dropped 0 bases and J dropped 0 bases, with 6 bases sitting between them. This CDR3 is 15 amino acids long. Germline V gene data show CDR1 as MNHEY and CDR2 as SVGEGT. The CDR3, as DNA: TGTGCCAGCAGTTACTCGACCCCCTCTGGAAACACCATATATTTT. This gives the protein CASSYSTPSGNTIYF.

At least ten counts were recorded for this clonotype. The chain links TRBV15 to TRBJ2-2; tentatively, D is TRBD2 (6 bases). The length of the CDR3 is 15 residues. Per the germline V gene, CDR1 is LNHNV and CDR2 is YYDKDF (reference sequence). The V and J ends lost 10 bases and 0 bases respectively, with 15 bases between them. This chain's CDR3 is CAIGGLTANTGELFF. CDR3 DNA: TGTGCCATCGGGGGACTGACAGCGAACACCGGGGAGCTGTTTTTT. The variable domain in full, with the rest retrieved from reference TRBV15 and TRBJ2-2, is DAMVIQNPRYQVTQFGKPVTLSCSQTLNHNVMYWYQQKSSQAPKLLFHYYDKDFNNEADTPDNFQSRRPNTSFCFLDIRSPGLGDTAMYLCAIGGLTANTGELFFGEGSRLTVL.

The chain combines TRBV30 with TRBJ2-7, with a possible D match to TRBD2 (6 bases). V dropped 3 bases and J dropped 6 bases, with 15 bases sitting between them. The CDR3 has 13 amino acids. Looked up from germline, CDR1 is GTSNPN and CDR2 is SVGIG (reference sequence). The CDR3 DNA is TGTGCCTGGAGCGCGGGACTTACGGGCGAGCAGTACTTC. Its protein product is CAWSAGLTGEQYF.

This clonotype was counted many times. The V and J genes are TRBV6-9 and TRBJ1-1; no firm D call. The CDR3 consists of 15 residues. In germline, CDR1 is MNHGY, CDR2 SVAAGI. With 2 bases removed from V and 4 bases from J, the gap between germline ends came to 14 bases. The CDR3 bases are TGTGCCAGCAGTTATCAAGGTCGCTGGTTCACTGAAGCTTTCTTT. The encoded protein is CASSYQGRWFTEAFF.

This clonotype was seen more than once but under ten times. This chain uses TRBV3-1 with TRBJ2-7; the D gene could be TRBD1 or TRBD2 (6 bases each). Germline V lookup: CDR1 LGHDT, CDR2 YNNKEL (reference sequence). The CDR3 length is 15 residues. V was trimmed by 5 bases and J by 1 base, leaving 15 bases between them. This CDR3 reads CASSAPGATSYEQYF. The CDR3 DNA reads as TGTGCCAGCAGCGCCCCGGGGGCAACGTCCTACGAGCAGTACTTC.

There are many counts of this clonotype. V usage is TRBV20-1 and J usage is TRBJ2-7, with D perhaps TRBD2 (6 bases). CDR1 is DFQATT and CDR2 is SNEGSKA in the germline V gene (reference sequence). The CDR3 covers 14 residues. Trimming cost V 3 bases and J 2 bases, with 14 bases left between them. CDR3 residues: CSASLTSSAYEQYF. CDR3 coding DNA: TGCAGTGCTAGCCTTACTAGCTCCGCCTACGAGCAGTACTTC.

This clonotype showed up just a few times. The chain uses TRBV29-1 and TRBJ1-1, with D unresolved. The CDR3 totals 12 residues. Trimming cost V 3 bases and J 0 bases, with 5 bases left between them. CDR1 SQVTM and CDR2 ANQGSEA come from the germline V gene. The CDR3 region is CSVDWLNTEAFF. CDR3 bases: TGCAGCGTTGATTGGCTGAACACTGAAGCTTTCTTT.

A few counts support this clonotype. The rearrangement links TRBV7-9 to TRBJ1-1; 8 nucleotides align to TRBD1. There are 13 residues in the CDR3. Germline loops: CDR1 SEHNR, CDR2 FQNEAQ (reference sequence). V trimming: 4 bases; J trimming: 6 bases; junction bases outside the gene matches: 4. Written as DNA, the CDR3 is TGTGCCAGCAGCTACCTCAGGGGGCCTGAAGCTTTCTTT. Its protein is CASSYLRGPEAFF. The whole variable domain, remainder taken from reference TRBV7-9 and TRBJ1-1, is DTGVSQNPRHKITKRGQNVTFRCDPISEHNRLYWYRQTLGQGPEFLTYFQNEAQLEKSRLLSDRFSAERPKGSFSTLEIQRTEQGDSAMYLCASSYLRGPEAFFGQGTRLTVV.

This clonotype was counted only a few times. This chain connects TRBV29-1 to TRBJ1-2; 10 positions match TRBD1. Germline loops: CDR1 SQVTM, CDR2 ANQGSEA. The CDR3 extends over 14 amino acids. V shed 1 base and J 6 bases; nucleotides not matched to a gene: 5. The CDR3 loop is CSVEVRTGGNGYTF. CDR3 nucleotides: TGCAGCGTTGAAGTACGGACAGGGGGGAATGGCTACACCTTC.

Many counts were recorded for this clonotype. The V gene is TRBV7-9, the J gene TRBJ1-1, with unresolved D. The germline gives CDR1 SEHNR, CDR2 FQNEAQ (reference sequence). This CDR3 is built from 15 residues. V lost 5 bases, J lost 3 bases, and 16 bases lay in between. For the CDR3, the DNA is TGTGCCAGCAGCCCCCGGCGGGGAGGAGACACTGAAGCTTTCTTT. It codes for CASSPRRGGDTEAFF.